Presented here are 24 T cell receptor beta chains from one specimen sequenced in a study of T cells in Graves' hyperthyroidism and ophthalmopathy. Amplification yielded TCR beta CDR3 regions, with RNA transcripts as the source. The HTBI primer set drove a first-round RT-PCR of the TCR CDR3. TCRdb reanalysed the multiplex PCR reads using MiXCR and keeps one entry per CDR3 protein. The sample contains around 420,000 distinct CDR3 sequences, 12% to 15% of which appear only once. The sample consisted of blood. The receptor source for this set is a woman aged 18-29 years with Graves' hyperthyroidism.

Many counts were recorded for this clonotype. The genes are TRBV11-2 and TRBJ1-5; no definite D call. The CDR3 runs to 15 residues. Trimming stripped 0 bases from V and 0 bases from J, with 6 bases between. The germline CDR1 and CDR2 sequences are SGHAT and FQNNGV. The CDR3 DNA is TGTGCCAGCAGCTTAGAGTGGGATAGCAATCAGCCCCAGCATTTT. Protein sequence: CASSLEWDSNQPQHF.

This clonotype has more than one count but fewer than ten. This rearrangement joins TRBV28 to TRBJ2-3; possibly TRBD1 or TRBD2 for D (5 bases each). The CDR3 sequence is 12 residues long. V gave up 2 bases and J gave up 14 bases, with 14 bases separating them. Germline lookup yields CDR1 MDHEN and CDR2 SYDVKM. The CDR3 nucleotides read TGTGCCAGCAGTTTAGGGGACCCCCGCCCGTATTTT. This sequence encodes CASSLGDPRPYF.

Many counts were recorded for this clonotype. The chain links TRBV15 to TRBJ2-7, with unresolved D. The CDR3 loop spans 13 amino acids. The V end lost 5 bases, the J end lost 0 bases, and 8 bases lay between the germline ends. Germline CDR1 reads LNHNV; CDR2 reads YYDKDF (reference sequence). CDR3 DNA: TGTGCCACCAGCGCAGCGCTCTCCTACGAGCAGTACTTC. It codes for CATSAALSYEQYF.

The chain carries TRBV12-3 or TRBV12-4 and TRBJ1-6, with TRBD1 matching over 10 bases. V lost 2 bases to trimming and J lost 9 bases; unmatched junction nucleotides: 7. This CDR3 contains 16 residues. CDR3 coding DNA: TGTGCCAGCAGTTTACCGGCCGGGACAGGGGTTTCACCCCTCCACTTT. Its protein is CASSLPAGTGVSPLHF.

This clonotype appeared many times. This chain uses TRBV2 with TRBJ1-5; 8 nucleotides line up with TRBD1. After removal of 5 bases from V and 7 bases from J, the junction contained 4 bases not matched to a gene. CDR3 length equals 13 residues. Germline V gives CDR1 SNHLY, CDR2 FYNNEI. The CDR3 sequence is CASSTTGDQPQHF. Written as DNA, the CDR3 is TGTGCCAGCAGTACGACAGGGGACCAGCCCCAGCATTTT.

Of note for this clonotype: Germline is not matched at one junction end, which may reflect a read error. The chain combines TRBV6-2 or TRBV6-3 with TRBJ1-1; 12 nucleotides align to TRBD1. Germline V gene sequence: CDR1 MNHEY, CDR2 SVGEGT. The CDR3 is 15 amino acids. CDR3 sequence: CASSDSGQGASEAFF. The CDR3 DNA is TGTGCCAGCAGTGACTCGGGACAGGGGGCCAGTGAAGCTTTCTTT.

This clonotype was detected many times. The DNA for the CDR3 is TGCAGTGCTAGGACACGAGGGACTAGCGGGGAAAACATTCAGTACTTC. It encodes CSARTRGTSGENIQYF. The genes are TRBV20-1 and TRBJ2-4; TRBD2 matches 13 bases. The CDR3 runs to 16 residues. Germline CDR1 and CDR2: DFQATT and SNEGSKA (reference sequence). The trim removed 3 bases at V and 5 bases at J, leaving 7 bases unmatched.

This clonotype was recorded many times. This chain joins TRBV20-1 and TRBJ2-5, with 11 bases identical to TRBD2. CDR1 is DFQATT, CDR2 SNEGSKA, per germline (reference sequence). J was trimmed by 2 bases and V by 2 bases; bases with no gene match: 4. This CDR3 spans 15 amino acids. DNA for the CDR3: TGCAGTGCTAGATCCGGGACTAGCGGACAAGAGACCCAGTACTTC. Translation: CSARSGTSGQETQYF.

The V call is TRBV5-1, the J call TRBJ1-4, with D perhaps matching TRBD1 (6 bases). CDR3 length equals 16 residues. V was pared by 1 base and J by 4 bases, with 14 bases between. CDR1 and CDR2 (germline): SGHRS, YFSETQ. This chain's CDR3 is CASSLFGQPHNEKLFF. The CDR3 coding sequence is TGCGCCAGCAGCTTGTTCGGACAGCCTCATAATGAAAAACTGTTTTTT.

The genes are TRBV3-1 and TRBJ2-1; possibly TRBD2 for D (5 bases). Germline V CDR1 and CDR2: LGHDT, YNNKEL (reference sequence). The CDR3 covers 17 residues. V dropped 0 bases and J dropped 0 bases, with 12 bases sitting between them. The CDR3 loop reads CASSQESPGNSYNEQFF. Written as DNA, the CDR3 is TGTGCCAGCAGCCAAGAGTCCCCGGGGAACTCCTACAATGAGCAGTTCTTC.

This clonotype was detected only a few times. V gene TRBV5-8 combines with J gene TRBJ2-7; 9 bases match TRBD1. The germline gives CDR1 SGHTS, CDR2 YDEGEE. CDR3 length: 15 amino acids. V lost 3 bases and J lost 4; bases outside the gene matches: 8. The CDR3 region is CASSYPGQGRYEQYF. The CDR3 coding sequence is TGTGCCAGCAGCTACCCAGGACAGGGGAGGTACGAGCAGTACTTC.

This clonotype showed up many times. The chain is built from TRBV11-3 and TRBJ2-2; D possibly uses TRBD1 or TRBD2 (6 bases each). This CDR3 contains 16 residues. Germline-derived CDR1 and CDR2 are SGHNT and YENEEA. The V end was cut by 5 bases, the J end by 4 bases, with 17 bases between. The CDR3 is CASSLGGGSPTGELFF. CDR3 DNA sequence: TGTGCCAGCAGCCTTGGAGGGGGGAGCCCCACCGGGGAGCTGTTTTTT.

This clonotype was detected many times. CDR3 coding DNA: TGTGCCAGTAGTGTGCGGCTAGCGGAGGCAACTCGACGGAATGAGCAGTTCTTC. Translating gives CASSVRLAEATRRNEQFF. The chain links TRBV19 to TRBJ2-1; TRBD2 aligns across 7 bases. Germline V gives CDR1 LNHDA, CDR2 SQIVND (reference sequence). The CDR3 has 18 residues. V lost 5 bases, J lost 7 bases, and 20 bases stayed unmatched.

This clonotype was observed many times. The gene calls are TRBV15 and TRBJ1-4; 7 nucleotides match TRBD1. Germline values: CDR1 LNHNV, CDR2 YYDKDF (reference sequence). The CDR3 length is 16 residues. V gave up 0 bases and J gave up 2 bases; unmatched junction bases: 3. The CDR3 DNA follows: TGTGCCACCAGCAGAGATTACAGGGGTACTAATGAAAAACTGTTTTTT. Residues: CATSRDYRGTNEKLFF.

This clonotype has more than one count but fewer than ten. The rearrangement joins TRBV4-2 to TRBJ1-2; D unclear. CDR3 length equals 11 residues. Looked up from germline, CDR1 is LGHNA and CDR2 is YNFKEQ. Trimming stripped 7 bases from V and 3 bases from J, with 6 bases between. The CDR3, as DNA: TGTGCCAGCACCTCGGACTATGGCTACACCTTC. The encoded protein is CASTSDYGYTF.

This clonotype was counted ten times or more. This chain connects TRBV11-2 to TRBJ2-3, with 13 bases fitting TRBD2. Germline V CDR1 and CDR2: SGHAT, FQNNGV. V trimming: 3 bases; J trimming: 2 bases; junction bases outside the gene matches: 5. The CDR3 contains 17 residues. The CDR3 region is CASSFEGLAGNTDTQYF. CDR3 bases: TGTGCCAGCAGCTTTGAGGGACTAGCGGGAAACACAGATACGCAGTATTTT.

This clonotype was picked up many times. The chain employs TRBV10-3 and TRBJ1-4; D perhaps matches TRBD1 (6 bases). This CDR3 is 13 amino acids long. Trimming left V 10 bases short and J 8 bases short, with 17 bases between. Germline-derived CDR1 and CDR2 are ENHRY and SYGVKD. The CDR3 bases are TGTGCCACCACTACGGGGGCAGGAGAAAAACTGTTTTTT. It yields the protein CATTTGAGEKLFF.

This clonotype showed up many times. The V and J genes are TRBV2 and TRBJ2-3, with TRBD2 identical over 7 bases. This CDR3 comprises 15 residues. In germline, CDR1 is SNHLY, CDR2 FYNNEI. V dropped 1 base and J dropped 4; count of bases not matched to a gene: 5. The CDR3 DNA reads TGTGCCAGCAGTGAAGGGGGGGGTCCCGCAGATACGCAGTATTTT. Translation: CASSEGGGPADTQYF.

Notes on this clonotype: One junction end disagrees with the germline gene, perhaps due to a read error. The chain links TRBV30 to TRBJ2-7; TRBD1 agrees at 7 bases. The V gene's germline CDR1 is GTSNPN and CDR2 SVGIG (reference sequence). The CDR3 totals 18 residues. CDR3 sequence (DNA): TGTGCCTGGAGTGATCCTAAAAAAGGGACAGCCAGCTCCTACGAGCAGCACTTC. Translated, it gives CAWSDPKKGTASSYEQHF.

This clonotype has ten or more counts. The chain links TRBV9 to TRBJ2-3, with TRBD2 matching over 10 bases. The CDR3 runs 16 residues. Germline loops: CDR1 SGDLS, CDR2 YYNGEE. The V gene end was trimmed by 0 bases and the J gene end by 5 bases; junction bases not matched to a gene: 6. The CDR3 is CASSVAPSGSRDTQYF. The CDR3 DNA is TGTGCCAGCAGCGTAGCGCCTAGCGGGAGTAGAGATACGCAGTATTTT. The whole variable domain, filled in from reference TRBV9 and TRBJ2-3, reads DSGVTQTPKHLITATGQRVTLRCSPRSGDLSVYWYQQSLDQGLQFLIQYYNGEERAKGNILERFSAQQFPDLHSELNLSSLELGDSALYFCASSVAPSGSRDTQYFGPGTRLTVL.

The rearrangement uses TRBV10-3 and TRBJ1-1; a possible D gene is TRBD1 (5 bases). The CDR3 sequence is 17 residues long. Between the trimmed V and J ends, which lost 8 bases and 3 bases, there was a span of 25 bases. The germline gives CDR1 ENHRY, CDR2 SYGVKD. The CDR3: CAISSLGGQMRDTEAFF. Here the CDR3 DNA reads TGTGCCATCTCCTCGCTCGGGGGTCAGATGAGGGACACTGAAGCTTTCTTT.

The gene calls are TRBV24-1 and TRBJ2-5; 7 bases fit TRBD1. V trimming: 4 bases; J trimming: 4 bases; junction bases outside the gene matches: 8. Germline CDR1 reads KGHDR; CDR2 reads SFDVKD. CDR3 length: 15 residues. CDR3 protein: CATSEGTGVTETQYF. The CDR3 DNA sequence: TGTGCCACCAGTGAGGGAACAGGGGTCACAGAGACCCAGTACTTC.

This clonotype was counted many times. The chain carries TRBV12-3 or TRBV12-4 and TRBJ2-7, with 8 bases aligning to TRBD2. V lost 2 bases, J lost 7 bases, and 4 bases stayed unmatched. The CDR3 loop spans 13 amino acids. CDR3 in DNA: TGTGCCAGCAGTTTAACGGGAGGGTCGGAGCAGTACTTC. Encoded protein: CASSLTGGSEQYF.

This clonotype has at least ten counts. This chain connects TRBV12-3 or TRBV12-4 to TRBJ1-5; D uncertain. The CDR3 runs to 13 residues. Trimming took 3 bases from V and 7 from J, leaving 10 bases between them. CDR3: CASSFAGGQPQHF. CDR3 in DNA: TGTGCCAGCAGTTTTGCCGGCGGGCAGCCCCAGCATTTT.